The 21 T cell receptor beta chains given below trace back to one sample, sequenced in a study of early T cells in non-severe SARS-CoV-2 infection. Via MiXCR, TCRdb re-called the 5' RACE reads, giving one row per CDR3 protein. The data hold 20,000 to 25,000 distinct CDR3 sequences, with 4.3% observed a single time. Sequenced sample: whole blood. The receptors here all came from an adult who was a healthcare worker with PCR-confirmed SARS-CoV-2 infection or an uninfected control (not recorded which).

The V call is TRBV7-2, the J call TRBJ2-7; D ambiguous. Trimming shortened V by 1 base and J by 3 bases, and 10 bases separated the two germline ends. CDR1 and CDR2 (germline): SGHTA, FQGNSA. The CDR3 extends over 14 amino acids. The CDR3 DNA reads TGTGCCAGCAGCTTAGAGCCCAAAGGCTACGAGCAGTACTTC. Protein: CASSLEPKGYEQYF.

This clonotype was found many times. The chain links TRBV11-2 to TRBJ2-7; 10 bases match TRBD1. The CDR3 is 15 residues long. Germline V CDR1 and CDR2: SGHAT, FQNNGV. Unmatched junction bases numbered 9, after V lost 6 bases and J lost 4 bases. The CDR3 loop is CASRKTGGQRYEQYF. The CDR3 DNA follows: TGTGCCAGCAGGAAGACAGGGGGCCAAAGATACGAGCAGTACTTC.

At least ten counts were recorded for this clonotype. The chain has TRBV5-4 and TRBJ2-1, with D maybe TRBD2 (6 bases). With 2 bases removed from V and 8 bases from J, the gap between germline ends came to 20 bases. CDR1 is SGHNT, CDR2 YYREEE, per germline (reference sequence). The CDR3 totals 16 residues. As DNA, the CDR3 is TGTGCCAGCAGCTTTCCTGCGGAACGCTCTAGCGATGAGCAGTTCTTC. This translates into CASSFPAERSSDEQFF.

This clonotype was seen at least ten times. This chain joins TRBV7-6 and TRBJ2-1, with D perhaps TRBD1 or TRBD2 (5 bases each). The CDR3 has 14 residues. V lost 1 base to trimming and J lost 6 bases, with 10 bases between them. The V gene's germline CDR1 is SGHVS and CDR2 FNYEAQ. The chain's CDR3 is CASSLGGLANEQFF. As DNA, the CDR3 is TGTGCCAGCAGCTTAGGGGGGTTGGCCAATGAGCAGTTCTTC.

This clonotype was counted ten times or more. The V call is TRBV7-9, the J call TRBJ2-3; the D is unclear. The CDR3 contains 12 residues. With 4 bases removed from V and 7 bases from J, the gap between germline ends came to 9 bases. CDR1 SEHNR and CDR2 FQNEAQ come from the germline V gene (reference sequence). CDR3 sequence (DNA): TGTGCCAGCAGCTCAATAGGGTATACGCAGTATTTT. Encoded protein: CASSSIGYTQYF. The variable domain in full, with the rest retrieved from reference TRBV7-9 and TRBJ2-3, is DTGVSQNPRHKITKRGQNVTFRCDPISEHNRLYWYRQTLGQGPEFLTYFQNEAQLEKSRLLSDRFSAERPKGSFSTLEIQRTEQGDSAMYLCASSSIGYTQYFGPGTRLTVL.

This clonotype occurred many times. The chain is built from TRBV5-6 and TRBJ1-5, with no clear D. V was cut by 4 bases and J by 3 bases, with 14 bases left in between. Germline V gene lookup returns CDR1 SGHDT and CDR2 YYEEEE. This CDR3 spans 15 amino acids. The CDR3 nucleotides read TGTGCCAGCAGCCCGTGGGGAGAGTACAATCAGCCCCAGCATTTT. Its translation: CASSPWGEYNQPQHF.

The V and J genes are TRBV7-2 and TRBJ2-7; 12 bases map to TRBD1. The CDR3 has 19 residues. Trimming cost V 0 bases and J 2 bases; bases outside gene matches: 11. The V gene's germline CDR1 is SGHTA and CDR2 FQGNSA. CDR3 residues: CASSLAGGQGATQAYEQYF. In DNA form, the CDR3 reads TGTGCCAGCAGCTTAGCGGGGGGACAGGGGGCGACCCAGGCCTACGAGCAGTACTTC. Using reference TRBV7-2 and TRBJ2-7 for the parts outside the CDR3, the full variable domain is GAGVSQSPSNKVTEKGKDVELRCDPISGHTALYWYRQSLGQGLEFLIYFQGNSAPDKSGLPSDRFSAERTGGSVSTLTIQRTQQEDSAVYLCASSLAGGQGATQAYEQYFGPGTRLTVT.

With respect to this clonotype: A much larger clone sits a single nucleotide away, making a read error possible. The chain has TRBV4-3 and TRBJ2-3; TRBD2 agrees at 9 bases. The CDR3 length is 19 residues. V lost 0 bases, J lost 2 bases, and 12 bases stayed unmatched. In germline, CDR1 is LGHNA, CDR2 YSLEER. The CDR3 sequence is CASSQDRGGRASDTDTQYF. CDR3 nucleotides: TGCGCCAGCAGCCAAGATAGGGGCGGGAGGGCCTCGGACACAGATACGCAGTATTTT.

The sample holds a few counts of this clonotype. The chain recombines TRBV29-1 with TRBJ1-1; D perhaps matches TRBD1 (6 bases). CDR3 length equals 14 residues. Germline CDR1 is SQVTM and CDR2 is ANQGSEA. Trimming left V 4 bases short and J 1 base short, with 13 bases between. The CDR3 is CSVGTGAWNTEAFF. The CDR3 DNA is TGCAGCGTTGGTACGGGGGCCTGGAACACTGAAGCTTTCTTT.

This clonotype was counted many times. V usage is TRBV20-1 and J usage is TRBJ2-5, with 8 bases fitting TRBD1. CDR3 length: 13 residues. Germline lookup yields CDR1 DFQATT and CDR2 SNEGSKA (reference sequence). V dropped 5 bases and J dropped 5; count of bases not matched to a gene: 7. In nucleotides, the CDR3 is TGCAGTGCTGCTAGGACAGGGAGGGAGACCCAGTACTTC. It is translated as CSAARTGRETQYF.

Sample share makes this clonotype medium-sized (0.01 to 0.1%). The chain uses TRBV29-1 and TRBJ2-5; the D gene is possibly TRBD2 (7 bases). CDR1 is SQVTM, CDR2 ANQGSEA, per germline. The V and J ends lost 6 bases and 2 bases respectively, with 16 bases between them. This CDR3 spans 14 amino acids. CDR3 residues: CSVDPKGGQETQYF. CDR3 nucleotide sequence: TGCAGCGTCGATCCGAAGGGGGGGCAAGAGACCCAGTACTTC. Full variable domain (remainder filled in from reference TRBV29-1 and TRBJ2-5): SAVISQKPSRDICQRGTSLTIQCQVDSQVTMMFWYRQQPGQSLTLIATANQGSEATYESGFVIDKFPISRPNLTFSTLTVSNMSPEDSSIYLCSVDPKGGQETQYFGPGTRLLVL.

The CDR3 spells CASSLFLRATNQPQHF. The CDR3 DNA sequence: TGTGCCAGCAGTTTGTTCCTTCGGGCCACCAATCAGCCCCAGCATTTT. V and J are TRBV12-3 or TRBV12-4 and TRBJ1-5; D is unclear. The CDR3 has 16 residues. The V end was cut by 3 bases, the J end by 3 bases, with 15 bases between.

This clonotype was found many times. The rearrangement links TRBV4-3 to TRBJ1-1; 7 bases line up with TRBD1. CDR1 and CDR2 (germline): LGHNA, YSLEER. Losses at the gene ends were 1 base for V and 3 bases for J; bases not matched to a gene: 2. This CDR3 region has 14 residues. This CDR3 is CASSQGQGYTEAFF. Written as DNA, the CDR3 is TGCGCCAGCAGCCAAGGACAGGGATACACTGAAGCTTTCTTT.

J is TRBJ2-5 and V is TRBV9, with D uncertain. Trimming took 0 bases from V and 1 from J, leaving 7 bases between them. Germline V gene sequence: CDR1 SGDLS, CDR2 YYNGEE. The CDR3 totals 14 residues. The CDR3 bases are TGTGCCAGCAGCGTAGCAGAAAGCCAAGAGACCCAGTACTTC. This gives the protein CASSVAESQETQYF.

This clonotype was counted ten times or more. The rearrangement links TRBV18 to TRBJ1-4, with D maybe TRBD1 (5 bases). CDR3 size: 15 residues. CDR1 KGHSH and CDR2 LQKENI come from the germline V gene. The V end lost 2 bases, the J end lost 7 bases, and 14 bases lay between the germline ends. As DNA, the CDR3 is TGTGCCAGCTCACCAACGGCCGAGAGGGGTGAAAAACTGTTTTTT. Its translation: CASSPTAERGEKLFF.

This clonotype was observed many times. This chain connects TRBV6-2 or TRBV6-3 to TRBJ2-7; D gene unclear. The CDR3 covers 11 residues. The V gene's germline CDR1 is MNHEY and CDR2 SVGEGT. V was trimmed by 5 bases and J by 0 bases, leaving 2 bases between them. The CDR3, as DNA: TGTGCCAGCAGTACCTCCTACGAGCAGTACTTC. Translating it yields CASSTSYEQYF.

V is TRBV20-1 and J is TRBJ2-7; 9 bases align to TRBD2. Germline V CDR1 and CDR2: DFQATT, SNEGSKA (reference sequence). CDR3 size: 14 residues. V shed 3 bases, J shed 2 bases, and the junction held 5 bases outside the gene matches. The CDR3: CSASRLAATYEQYF. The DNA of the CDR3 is TGCAGTGCTAGTCGACTAGCGGCAACCTACGAGCAGTACTTC.

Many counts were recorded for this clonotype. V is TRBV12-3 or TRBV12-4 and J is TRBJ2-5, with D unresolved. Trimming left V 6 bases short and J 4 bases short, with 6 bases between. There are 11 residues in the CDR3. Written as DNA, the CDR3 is TGTGCCAGCAGAACCTTAGAGACCCAGTACTTC. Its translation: CASRTLETQYF.

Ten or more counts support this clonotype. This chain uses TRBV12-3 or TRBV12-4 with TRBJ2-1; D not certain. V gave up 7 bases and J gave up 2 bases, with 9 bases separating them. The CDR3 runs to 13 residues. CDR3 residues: CASIPTAYNEQFF. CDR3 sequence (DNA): TGTGCCAGCATACCCACAGCCTACAATGAGCAGTTCTTC.

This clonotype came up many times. The CDR3 reads CASSMGGPNGYTF. CDR3 nucleotides: TGTGCCAGTAGTATGGGGGGGCCCAACGGCTACACCTTC. This chain connects TRBV19 to TRBJ1-2, with D possibly being TRBD1 (6 bases). This CDR3 spans 13 amino acids. Trimming cost V 3 bases and J 8 bases, with 13 bases left between them. The germline gives CDR1 LNHDA, CDR2 SQIVND (reference sequence).

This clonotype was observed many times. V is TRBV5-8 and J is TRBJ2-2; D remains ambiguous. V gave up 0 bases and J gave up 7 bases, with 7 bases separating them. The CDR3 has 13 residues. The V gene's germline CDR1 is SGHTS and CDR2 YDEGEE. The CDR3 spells CASSLAVNGELFF. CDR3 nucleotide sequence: TGTGCCAGCAGCTTGGCCGTCAACGGGGAGCTGTTTTTT.